These 3 T cell receptor beta chains came from one sample sequenced in a study of blood T cell repertoires in COVID-19. Repertoires were generated with immunoSEQ multiplex PCR, while TCRdb's copy carries only in-frame clones and drops some. The sample lists over 110,000 clones; about 91% were seen once. The sequencing sample was made of peripheral blood. The source is a human donor in a cohort sampled during active COVID-19.

The V call is TRBV7-9, the J call TRBJ1-2; 9 bases map to TRBD1. Trimming took 5 bases from V and 1 from J; bases not matched to a gene: 5. This CDR3 has 15 amino acids. CDR1 is SEHNR, CDR2 FQNEAQ, per germline (reference sequence). The CDR3 nucleotides read TGTGCCAGCAGCCCAAGGACAGGGGTTAACTATGGCTACACCTTC. It translates to CASSPRTGVNYGYTF.

The chain uses TRBV12-3 or TRBV12-4 and TRBJ2-1, with D possibly being TRBD2 (7 bases). This CDR3 has 13 amino acids. The V end lost 6 bases, the J end lost 8 bases, and 14 bases lay between the germline ends. CDR3 protein: CASSPSGGDEQFF. As DNA, the CDR3 is TGTGCCAGCAGCCCCTCGGGGGGCGATGAGCAGTTCTTC.

The CDR3 DNA is TGTGCCAGCAAAAAAACAGGGGGAACTGAAGCTTTCTTT. This codes for CASKKTGGTEAFF. The chain employs TRBV2 and TRBJ1-1, with 8 bases matching TRBD1. V lost 7 bases and J lost 5; bases outside the gene matches: 6. Per the germline V gene, CDR1 is SNHLY and CDR2 is FYNNEI. The CDR3 extends over 13 amino acids.